Each of the 26 T cell receptor beta chains below was sequenced from the same sample in a study of T cells expressing NK-cell markers. Each CDR3 protein gets one entry in TCRdb, which reprocessed the 5' RACE reads and gives no DNA. The sample includes hundreds of thousands of distinct CDR3 sequences. Sequences were obtained from blood T cells: a sorted CD56 or NKG2C T cell subset, CD4+ or CD8+ T cells, or bulk PBMC T cells (not recorded which). The origin of the receptors is a man aged 18-70 years in good health.

V is TRBV29-1 and J is TRBJ1-1; TCRdb indicates TRBD1, and absent DNA this call remains unverified. This CDR3 is 14 amino acids long. Per the germline V gene, CDR1 is SQVTM and CDR2 is ANQGSEA. The CDR3 protein is CSVDPRDRGTEAFF.

The chain carries TRBV5-1 and TRBJ2-1; TCRdb picks TRBD2, but there is no DNA to check that call. CDR1 SGHRS and CDR2 YFSETQ come from the germline V gene. The CDR3 extends over 13 amino acids. The CDR3 region is CASSGIAGGEQFF.

V is TRBV20-1 and J is TRBJ2-2; the TRBD2 assignment by TCRdb is unverifiable without DNA. The length of the CDR3 is 14 residues. Germline V gives CDR1 DFQATT, CDR2 SNEGSKA (reference sequence). CDR3 in amino acids: CSARQGTATGELFF.

This chain joins TRBV2 and TRBJ1-1. The CDR3 is 14 residues long. CDR1 is SNHLY, CDR2 FYNNEI, per germline. CDR3 loop: CASSEGYRGTEAFF.

The chain employs TRBV5-5 and TRBJ2-3; absent DNA, TCRdb's TRBD1 call cannot be checked. CDR3 length: 17 amino acids. The germline CDR1 and CDR2 sequences are SGHKS and YYEKEE (reference sequence). The CDR3 sequence: CASSPLGQGYSTDTQYF.

The V and J genes are TRBV11-2 and TRBJ1-1. CDR1 is SGHAT and CDR2 is FQNNGV in the germline V gene. The CDR3 sequence is 15 residues long. CDR3 amino acids: CASSLGGSGNTEAFF.

The V call is TRBV3-1, the J call TRBJ2-5. Germline loops: CDR1 LGHDT, CDR2 YNNKEL (reference sequence). The CDR3 extends over 15 amino acids. The CDR3 is CASSQTRPAQETQYF.

This rearrangement joins TRBV29-1 to TRBJ1-2. The CDR3 is 14 residues long. Germline V CDR1 and CDR2: SQVTM, ANQGSEA. This CDR3 reads CSVATGRVHYGYTF.

This sequence joins TRBV11-2 and TRBJ2-1; TCRdb gives TRBD2 as the D gene, but with no DNA this cannot be confirmed. The CDR3 length is 18 residues. CDR1 SGHAT and CDR2 FQNNGV come from the germline V gene. CDR3 region: CASSLGFTLGLSYNEQFF. The variable domain in full, with the rest retrieved from reference TRBV11-2 and TRBJ2-1, is EAGVAQSPRYKIIEKRQSVAFWCNPISGHATLYWYQQILGQGPKLLIQFQNNGVVDDSQLPKDRFSAERLKGVDSTLKIQPAKLEDSAVYLCASSLGFTLGLSYNEQFFGPGTRLTVL.

This sequence joins TRBV3-1 and TRBJ1-1; TCRdb gives TRBD1 as the D gene, but with no DNA this cannot be confirmed. The CDR3 length is 14 residues. CDR1 and CDR2 from the germline V gene are LGHDT and YNNKEL (reference sequence). The CDR3 loop reads CASSQGGVTGTTFF.

This chain connects TRBV5-1 to TRBJ1-2; the TRBD1 assignment by TCRdb is unverifiable without DNA. This CDR3 has 13 residues. Germline V lookup: CDR1 SGHRS, CDR2 YFSETQ. This CDR3 is CASSPQGGYGYTF.

The chain recombines TRBV6-5 with TRBJ1-2; TCRdb proposes TRBD1, but this gene call is untestable without DNA. CDR1 is MNHEY and CDR2 is SVGAGI in the germline V gene. CDR3 length: 16 amino acids. CDR3 sequence: CASSYSLLLGEHGYTF.

This chain connects TRBV15 to TRBJ2-5; TCRdb designates TRBD1, a call that cannot be tested without DNA. The CDR3 consists of 16 residues. CDR1 and CDR2 from the germline V gene are LNHNV and YYDKDF (reference sequence). CDR3 in amino acids: CATSRDHLGGSETQYF.

The chain employs TRBV7-2 and TRBJ2-1. This CDR3 is 15 amino acids long. The germline gives CDR1 SGHTA, CDR2 FQGNSA. Here the CDR3 reads CASSLSGDSYNEQFF.

The genes are TRBV27 and TRBJ1-1. This CDR3 has 14 residues. Germline lookup yields CDR1 MNHEY and CDR2 SMNVEV (reference sequence). The CDR3 spells CASSRRMGNTEAFF.

The chain links TRBV9 to TRBJ1-2. Germline CDR1 is SGDLS and CDR2 is YYNGEE. The CDR3 loop spans 13 amino acids. CDR3 region: CASSERHNYGYTF.

V usage is TRBV7-3 and J usage is TRBJ2-7; the D call from TCRdb, TRBD2, cannot be confirmed without DNA. CDR3 length: 15 residues. Germline V lookup: CDR1 SGHTA, CDR2 FQGTGA. CDR3: CASSPGGLDFHEQYF.

This chain connects TRBV20-1 to TRBJ2-1; TCRdb's D call of TRBD2 is untestable without DNA. This CDR3 has 15 residues. Germline CDR1 reads DFQATT; CDR2 reads SNEGSKA (reference sequence). The CDR3 protein is CSASRDGGARNEQFF.

The chain is built from TRBV28 and TRBJ1-4; TCRdb's D gene call, TRBD1, goes unchecked for lack of DNA. CDR3 length: 16 residues. Germline lookup yields CDR1 MDHEN and CDR2 SYDVKM. The chain's CDR3 is CASSSQGAEANEKLFF.

The chain recombines TRBV12-3 or TRBV12-4 with TRBJ2-3. This CDR3 spans 14 amino acids. The CDR3 protein is CASSQFSATDTQYF.

The CDR3 is CASSRTGPGPLHF. J is TRBJ1-6 and V is TRBV6-1; there is no DNA to check the TCRdb D call of TRBD1. CDR1 and CDR2 from the germline V gene are MNHNS and SASEGT. CDR3 size: 13 residues.

J is TRBJ1-3 and V is TRBV6-5; the D gene TCRdb calls, TRBD1, cannot be checked with no DNA. CDR3 length: 16 amino acids. Germline values: CDR1 MNHEY, CDR2 SVGAGI. CDR3 protein: CASSYGAGYSGNTIYF.

The J gene is TRBJ2-5, the V gene TRBV7-9; without DNA, the TCRdb call of TRBD2 cannot be checked. Germline V gene sequence: CDR1 SEHNR, CDR2 FQNEAQ (reference sequence). This CDR3 spans 15 amino acids. This CDR3 is CASSSLKGPQETQYF.

The J gene is TRBJ2-5, the V gene TRBV6-1; TCRdb gives TRBD1 as the D gene, but with no DNA this cannot be confirmed. Looked up from germline, CDR1 is MNHNS and CDR2 is SASEGT. CDR3 length equals 16 residues. The CDR3 loop is CASSEVMLWGRKTQYF.

The chain combines TRBV20-1 with TRBJ1-5; the TCRdb call, TRBD1, lacks DNA for checking. This CDR3 is 15 amino acids long. The germline V gene encodes CDR1 DFQATT and CDR2 SNEGSKA (reference sequence). The CDR3 spells CSARKPQGFSQPQHF.

CDR3 residues: CASSLVAGPYEQYF. The V call is TRBV12-3 or TRBV12-4, the J call TRBJ2-7; the TCRdb call, TRBD2, lacks DNA for checking. This CDR3 comprises 14 residues.